The subject of this entry is one T cell receptor beta chain. Its antigen is unidentified. This entry comes from a study of blood T cells in healthy people across ages. Through a sample-barcoded 5' primer and a J-beta primer mix, a second PCR was run for roughly 7 to 11 cycles. TCRdb re-called the 5' RACE reads with MiXCR, one entry per CDR3 protein. This sample carries 1,500,000 or so distinct CDR3 sequences, approximately 42% of them seen once, and the ten largest clones take just over 4%. Extraction of total RNA produced a minimum of 5.5 micrograms from each sample. Germline CDR1 is SQVTM and CDR2 is ANQGSEA. The V and J ends lost 3 bases and 0 bases respectively, with 11 bases between them. The CDR3 spans 14 residues. Study-wide results and limits: Estimated diversity, derived from one million T cells, was regarded as an underestimate. Diversity of TCR beta per million T cells declined in a roughly linear way with age.

The chain links TRBV29-1 to TRBJ1-2; a possible D gene is TRBD1 (5 bases). Source material: blood. The receptor was isolated from a woman aged 18-29 years in good health. The CDR3 DNA follows: TGCAGCGTTGAGGTCGGGGGAGCTAACTATGGCTACACCTTC. This codes for CSVEVGGANYGYTF.